This T cell receptor beta chain was captured by sequencing in a study of blood T cell repertoires in COVID-19. Study background: Samples came from the United States, Italy and Spain, spanning acute and convalescent COVID-19.

This CDR3 spans 14 amino acids. Germline CDR1 is SGHRS and CDR2 is YFSETQ. V gave up 2 bases and J gave up 0 bases, with 8 bases separating them. This clone was recorded only once. Original processing methods: Estimation of nucleated cell counts relied on the amplification of reference gene primers. Sequenced by immunoSEQ multiplex PCR; TCRdb stores in-frame clones only, minus some. V, J and clone size derive from that table, while D and trimming were established from the DNA sequence. Here the sample spans roughly 100,000 clones, 84% being singletons. The clonotype originates from a human donor in a cohort sampled during active or convalescent COVID-19. The chain employs TRBV5-1 and TRBJ1-1; D is possibly TRBD1 (5 bases). The sequenced sample consisted of peripheral blood. The CDR3: CASSFRQMNTEAFF. The CDR3 DNA reads TGCGCCAGCAGCTTCCGACAGATGAACACTGAAGCTTTCTTT.